This TCR beta chain emerged from a study of molecular identifiers for immune sequencing clone quantification. The study, taken as a whole, reports: Clones above 20 RNA copies contained over 97% of effector molecules and under 1% of naive molecules.

Sorted naive CD8 T cells were those defined as CD8+CD4-CCR7+CD45RA+. Methods described previously were used for bulk TCR libraries, and listed TCR primers were applied. TCRdb analysed the PCR reads with MiXCR anew, one entry per CDR3 protein. Among about 640,000 distinct CDR3 sequences listed, nearly 20% were seen once. CDR3 length equals 16 residues. The V gene end was trimmed by 1 base and the J gene end by 2 bases; junction bases not matched to a gene: 5. The germline gives CDR1 MGHRA, CDR2 YSYEKL. This clonotype was picked up a small number of times. Its matching antigen is unknown. The gene calls are TRBV4-1 and TRBJ2-1, with 7 bases lining up with TRBD2. The clonotype was recovered from a human donor in good health. Some libraries in this study had Jurkat cell RNA spiked in. The sample was naive CD8+ T cells from blood, with Jurkat cell RNA spiked in. As for subset: FACS-sorted CD8+CD4-CCR7+CD45RA+ naive T cells. CDR3 DNA sequence: TGCGCCAGCAGCCAAGTGGCTAGCGGAGCCTACAATGAGCAGTTCTTC. This gives the protein CASSQVASGAYNEQFF.